This T cell receptor (beta chain) was recovered during a study of cytomegalovirus exposure and HLA in healthy donors. To note about this clone: The antigen remains unidentified.

The PCR used 60 Vbeta and 13 Jbeta primers. Sequencing used immunoSEQ multiplex PCR; TCRdb keeps in-frame clones, though not all of them. The sample table includes about 200,000 clones. Points from the study as a whole: Rare TCR sequences predominated, though certain public TCRs were found in many donors. Based on reports, TCR beta sequences accurately predicted HLA-A and HLA-B alleles for most subjects. Sequencing likely generated an artifact that appeared as a cluster of highly shared sequence variants.

Trimming stripped 2 bases from V and 4 bases from J, with 15 bases between. The CDR3 extends over 16 amino acids. Germline loops: CDR1 MGHRA, CDR2 YSYEKL. The sequenced sample consisted of PBMCs. The origin of this receptor is a woman aged 25-40 years in good health and CMV-seropositive. The rearrangement links TRBV4-1 to TRBJ1-3; D gene uncertain. CDR3 amino acids: CASSQFLRVMGNTIYF. CDR3 DNA: TGCGCCAGCAGCCAATTCCTCCGGGTAATGGGAAACACCATATATTTT.